Below, one T cell receptor beta chain is given with its context. This receptor's antigen is unknown. There are no base qualities to consult, and no much larger clone falls within one base. V lost 2 bases and J lost 12 bases, and the count of bases not matched to a germline gene is 7. CDR3 length: 15 amino acids, cysteine to phenylalanine. Here the CDR3 DNA is all that survives: 45 bases in frame from base 1. The germline V gene provides CDR1 SNHLY and CDR2 FYNNEI. Enrolling through a virtual design, the prospective study's participants ranged in age from roughly 18 to 95 years and lived across around 25 United States geographic areas. In the prospective study, cohorts were assigned on the basis of participant-reported clinical history obtained from a screening survey and a study questionnaire. Recovered participants in ImmuneRACE Cohort 3 were defined as having two consecutive negative NP/OP PCR tests, clearance from a healthcare professional, or resolution of symptoms. In the prospective study, whole blood, serum and a nasopharyngeal or oropharyngeal swab were collected from each participant by mobile phlebotomists. Prospective study participants could optionally give additional blood draws and questionnaires over an approximately 2-month period. Prospective study blood samples were shipped either frozen or at room temperature before DNA extraction.

This entry belongs to a study of blood T cell repertoires in COVID-19 (TCRdb year 2020). For context, the study as a whole: Samples covering the acute and convalescent phases of COVID-19 were provided by collaborators in the United States, Italy and Spain. The material from the prospective study consisted of cDNA or gDNA derived from T cells, B-cell-depleted T cells, or PBMCs. Nearly every sample came with metadata listing a de-identified subject ID, COVID-19 status, age in years and sex. The repertoires were released in a freely available public database meant as a resource for research on the immune response to SARS-CoV-2. Samples came from the ongoing ImmuneRACE study (first 160 participants) plus 1,254 subjects from 6 global collaborators. The dataset comprised deeply sampled blood TCRbeta repertoires from subjects exposed to, actively infected with, or recovered from COVID-19. Where available, HLA class I and class II types were obtained from metadata supplied by the sample provider rather than from assay-based typing. Here is what the overall study found, with its caveats: The quantity of clinical and demographic metadata differed by source and by participant and was supplied without curation.

The immunoSEQ Assay, a bias-controlled multiplex PCR, was used to amplify TCRbeta CDR3 regions from genomic DNA. The paper's processing steps were these. The number of nucleated cells in each sample was estimated from the amplification of reference gene primers within the assay. To quantify the absolute abundance of each unique TCRbeta CDR3 rearrangement, sequence reads were collapsed and filtered. Productive Simpson clonality was computed per sample as the square root of Simpson's diversity index over productive rearrangements. What TCRdb holds here is the immuneACCESS table cut down to in-frame rearrangements. Part of the clones is not present; checked against another copy, under half of the missing clones reflect an unresolved V gene, and the others are unexplained. For V, J and clone size, that table is used; D and trimming come from the DNA. The sample records about 270,000 clones, just over 85% of which are singletons. Of the sample, around 16% falls within the top ten clones.

This receptor chain uses TRBV2 and TRBJ1-6, with TRBD1 identical over 10 junction bases. The specimen sequenced was PBMCs or T cells enriched from blood (not recorded which). The receptor's source is a man in his late teens or twenties who had recovered from COVID-19. The nucleotide sequence reads as follows: TGTGCCAGCAGTGAATCGGACAGGGGGAAAGGACCCCTCCACTTT. The resulting protein is CASSESDRGKGPLHF.